This TCR beta chain was profiled in a study of cytomegalovirus exposure and HLA in healthy donors. Notes on the study in general: Most CMV-associated TCR beta chains were later found to appear HLA-restricted. Later analysis identified several of the most significant clusters that appeared linked to common viral pathogens.

This clone occurred once. The antigen is undetermined. Use of 60 Vbeta and 13 Jbeta primers characterized the PCR. TCRdb's table, derived via immunoSEQ multiplex PCR, lists solely in-frame clones and lacks some. The table lists 200,000 to 250,000 clones, 85% of them singletons. The receptor comes from a human donor in good health. Sequencing was done on a sample of PBMCs.

The DNA of the CDR3 is TGCGCCAGCAGCCCGGACAGGGAGAACACCGGGGAGCTGTTTTTT. Translation: CASSPDRENTGELFF. V gene TRBV5-1 combines with J gene TRBJ2-2; 8 positions agree with TRBD1. In germline, CDR1 is SGHRS, CDR2 YFSETQ. The junction had 3 bases not matched to a gene; V was cut back by 4 bases and J by 1 base. The length of the CDR3 is 15 residues.